These T cell receptor beta chains were read from a single sample in a study of vaccination and CD4 T cells after COVID-19. TCRdb analysed the PCR reads with MiXCR anew, one entry per CDR3 protein. The table lists 12,000 or so distinct CDR3 sequences, 45% to 60% of them singletons. These receptors lack a known antigen. Sequencing was performed on CD4+ T cells from blood, cultured in vitro. These TCRs come from a human donor who had recovered from COVID-19. The CDR3 runs from the conserved cysteine through the conserved F or W. The D gene is left open where the match is weak. The size field is filled for only some rows; it gives once, few, many or a size class.

d_gene,abundance,v_gene,j_gene,CDR3aa,CDR3nt
.,few,TRBV6-2/TRBV6-3,TRBJ2-5,CASGDSSETQYF,TGTGCCAGCGGGGACTCGTCAGAGACCCAGTACTTC
.,few,TRBV27,TRBJ1-2,CASSLAGFYGYTF,TGTGCCAGCAGTTTAGCGGGCTTCTATGGCTACACCTTC
.,.,TRBV19,TRBJ2-2,CASKSPGDTGELFF,TGTGCCAGCAAATCCCCGGGGGACACCGGGGAGCTGTTTTTT
.,.,TRBV20-1,TRBJ2-7,CSARQGYTYEQYF,TGCAGTGCTAGACAGGGATATACCTACGAGCAGTACTTC
TRBD1,.,TRBV7-9,TRBJ2-7,CASSRGDREGGEQYF,TGTGCCAGCAGCCGTGGGGACAGGGAGGGAGGCGAGCAGTACTTC
.,few,TRBV6-1,TRBJ1-1,CASRRWGVGTEAFF,TGTGCCAGCAGGCGGTGGGGGGTTGGCACTGAAGCTTTCTTT
.,.,TRBV19,TRBJ2-5,CASSMWLLEETQYF,TGTGCCAGTAGTATGTGGCTTTTGGAAGAGACCCAGTACTTC
.,.,TRBV12-5,TRBJ2-7,CASGLYYEQYF,TGTGCTAGTGGTTTGTACTACGAGCAGTACTTC
.,.,TRBV6-1,TRBJ2-5,CASTRGRGGLIETQYF,TGTGCCAGCACAAGGGGACGGGGAGGTCTGATAGAGACCCAGTACTTC
.,.,TRBV6-5,TRBJ1-2,CASSYSTGTGYGYTF,TGTGCCAGCAGTTACTCAACAGGCACCGGCTATGGCTACACCTTC
.,.,TRBV2,TRBJ2-2,CASSESSNTGELFF,TGTGCCAGCAGTGAAAGCAGTAACACCGGGGAGCTGTTTTTT
TRBD2,few,TRBV2,TRBJ2-3,CASSNGRSGGATDTQYF,TGTGCCAGCAGCAACGGTCGTAGCGGGGGAGCGACAGATACGCAGTATTTT
TRBD2,.,TRBV11-3,TRBJ2-3,CASSRTSGRALHTQYF,TGTGCCAGCAGCCGAACTAGCGGGAGGGCCCTACATACGCAGTATTTT
.,once,TRBV6-1,TRBJ2-7,CASSPSRFEQYF,TGTGCCAGCAGCCCCAGTCGATTCGAGCAGTACTTC
TRBD1,.,TRBV18,TRBJ1-1,CASSITGDTEAFF,TGTGCCAGCTCAATAACAGGGGACACTGAAGCTTTCTTT
TRBD1,.,TRBV7-2,TRBJ1-1,CASSPEGAGAFF,TGTGCCAGCAGCCCCGAGGGGGCTGGAGCTTTCTTT
.,.,TRBV4-1,TRBJ1-2,CASSQESAGFYGYTF,TGCGCCAGCAGCCAAGAGTCGGCAGGGTTCTATGGCTACACCTTC
TRBD2,.,TRBV11-2,TRBJ2-7,CASSPRLAGGSYEQYF,TGTGCCAGCAGCCCCCGACTAGCGGGTGGCTCCTACGAGCAGTACTTC
.,.,TRBV15,TRBJ1-1,CATSRLREAEAFF,TGTGCCACCAGCAGACTGCGGGAAGCTGAAGCTTTCTTT
.,.,TRBV11-3,TRBJ1-1,CASSSRNTEAFF,TGTGCCAGCAGCTCCCGAAACACTGAAGCTTTCTTT
.,.,TRBV7-6,TRBJ1-1,CASSLATRGEAFF,TGTGCCAGCAGCTTAGCAACTAGGGGTGAAGCTTTCTTT
.,.,TRBV5-1,TRBJ1-1,CASRGDGLKAFF,TGCGCCAGCAGAGGAGACGGACTAAAAGCTTTCTTT
.,.,TRBV11-3,TRBJ2-3,CASSPAAGTDTQYF,TGTGCCAGCAGCCCGGCGGCAGGCACAGATACGCAGTATTTT
.,.,TRBV11-3,TRBJ2-5,CASSLEPYQETQYF,TGTGCCAGCAGCTTAGAGCCTTACCAAGAGACCCAGTACTTC
TRBD1,.,TRBV28,TRBJ1-2,CASSVGGQASGGYTF,TGTGCCAGCAGCGTGGGGGGACAGGCCTCGGGGGGCTACACCTTC
.,.,TRBV28,TRBJ2-7,CASSLGRYEQYF,TGTGCCAGCAGTTTAGGGAGGTACGAGCAGTACTTC
.,few,TRBV11-2,TRBJ1-2,CASSLPSGSNGYTF,TGTGCCAGCAGCTTACCCTCGGGGTCGAATGGCTACACCTTC
TRBD1,.,TRBV20-1,TRBJ2-3,CSARVTGAATQYF,TGCAGTGCTAGAGTAACAGGGGCAGCTACGCAGTATTTT
.,.,TRBV30,TRBJ2-3,CAWSSWAAHSTDTQYF,TGTGCCTGGAGTAGTTGGGCAGCTCATAGCACAGATACGCAGTATTTT
TRBD1,.,TRBV6-2/TRBV6-3,TRBJ2-7,CASSSSTGTGNYEQYF,TGTGCCAGCAGTTCGTCAACCGGGACAGGGAACTACGAGCAGTACTTC
.,.,TRBV7-2,TRBJ2-3,CASSLAEQQRTDTQYF,TGTGCCAGCAGCTTAGCGGAGCAACAGAGGACAGATACGCAGTATTTT
.,.,TRBV20-1,TRBJ1-1,CSARGRNTEAFF,TGCAGTGCTAGGGGACGCAACACTGAAGCTTTCTTT
TRBD1,.,TRBV10-3,TRBJ1-1,CAISASGQGFYTEAFF,TGTGCCATCAGTGCGTCAGGACAGGGATTTTACACTGAAGCTTTCTTT
.,few,TRBV6-1,TRBJ2-7,CASRTPGTNYEQYF,TGTGCCAGCAGGACCCCCGGGACAAACTACGAGCAGTACTTC
.,.,TRBV6-1,TRBJ2-7,CASSPRGRNSYEQYF,TGTGCCAGCAGTCCCCGCGGGCGAAATTCCTACGAGCAGTACTTC
.,.,TRBV6-1,TRBJ2-4,CASSPGENIQYF,TGTGCCAGCAGTCCAGGGGAAAACATTCAGTACTTC
TRBD2,.,TRBV20-1,TRBJ2-7,CSGRIAGAREQYF,TGCAGTGGCAGAATTGCGGGAGCACGCGAGCAGTACTTC
.,few,TRBV6-2/TRBV6-3,TRBJ1-2,CASSIQSNYGYTF,TGTGCCAGCAGTATACAATCCAACTATGGCTACACCTTC
TRBD1,once,TRBV12-3/TRBV12-4,TRBJ2-3,CASCRTGPPDTQYF,TGTGCCAGCTGCCGGACAGGGCCCCCAGATACGCAGTATTTT
.,.,TRBV29-1,TRBJ1-1,CSGARTSNTEAFF,TGCAGCGGGGCCAGAACCTCGAACACTGAAGCTTTCTTT
TRBD2,few,TRBV10-3,TRBJ2-3,CAISQSSGAGTDTQYF,TGTGCCATCAGTCAGTCTAGCGGGGCGGGCACAGATACGCAGTATTTT
TRBD2,.,TRBV11-3,TRBJ2-7,CASSPRLAGGSEQYF,TGTGCCAGCAGCCCCCGACTAGCGGGAGGGTCCGAGCAGTACTTC
.,.,TRBV7-9,TRBJ1-5,CASRLGVGQPQHF,TGTGCCAGCAGATTAGGGGTGGGACAGCCCCAGCATTTT
.,.,TRBV2,TRBJ1-2,CASSRDPYGYTF,TGTGCCAGCAGTAGGGACCCCTATGGCTACACCTTC
.,.,TRBV15,TRBJ2-1,CATSGIVRGSSYNEQFF,TGTGCCACCAGCGGAATCGTTCGGGGGAGCTCCTACAATGAGCAGTTCTTC
.,.,TRBV19,TRBJ1-4,CATRMETNEKLFF,TGTGCCACGCGGATGGAAACTAATGAAAAACTGTTTTTT
TRBD1,once,TRBV19,TRBJ1-2,CASTDSLRTGGHGYTF,TGTGCCAGTACAGACTCACTTAGGACAGGGGGCCATGGCTACACCTTC
.,.,TRBV7-9,TRBJ2-7,CASSLGQHTEQYF,TGTGCCAGCAGCTTGGGGCAGCACACCGAGCAGTACTTC
.,.,TRBV6-1,TRBJ2-4,CASNPTAVSDIQYF,TGTGCCAGCAACCCGACGGCAGTCAGTGACATTCAGTACTTC
.,few,TRBV15,TRBJ1-2,CATSRDRAALYGYTF,TGTGCCACCAGCAGAGATCGGGCGGCCCTTTATGGCTACACCTTC
.,few,TRBV7-2,TRBJ2-3,CASGMSLPDTQYF,TGTGCATCGGGGATGAGCCTCCCAGATACGCAGTATTTT
TRBD1,.,TRBV7-2,TRBJ1-2,CASSSQTGRGYGYTF,TGTGCCAGCAGCTCCCAGACAGGGAGGGGCTATGGCTACACCTTC
.,.,TRBV20-1,TRBJ2-3,CSLGERVDTQYF,TGCAGCCTCGGGGAACGTGTTGATACGCAGTATTTT